The 27 T cell receptor beta chains in this list originate from one sample, sequenced in a study of spatial heterogeneity in lung cancer. Noted time point: sample taken at primary tumor resection. TCRdb re-called the 5' RACE reads with MiXCR, one entry per CDR3 protein. The data show tens of thousands of distinct CDR3 sequences, over 5.5% seen once. The specimen comprised PBMCs, sampled at surgery. The receptors here all came from a male donor with early-stage non-small cell lung cancer.

This clonotype was seen ten or more times. This chain links TRBV6-1 with TRBJ1-4, with D uncertain. The CDR3 contains 16 residues. Germline V gives CDR1 MNHNS, CDR2 SASEGT. The V and J ends lost 6 bases and 0 bases respectively, with 14 bases between them. CDR3 in amino acids: CASRDPGGATNEKLFF. Here the CDR3 DNA reads TGTGCCAGCAGGGACCCGGGCGGGGCAACTAATGAAAAACTGTTTTTT.

The sample holds many counts of this clonotype. The chain has TRBV29-1 and TRBJ1-1; 8 bases are a match to TRBD1. V lost 7 bases to trimming and J lost 1 base; unmatched junction nucleotides: 11. This CDR3 is built from 15 residues. Germline V gene sequence: CDR1 SQVTM, CDR2 ANQGSEA. CDR3 nucleotides: TGCAGCGCCCAGGACAGGGAAAAAGGGAACACTGAAGCTTTCTTT. It yields the protein CSAQDREKGNTEAFF.

There are a few counts of this clonotype. The gene calls are TRBV18 and TRBJ2-5; no firm D call. Germline CDR1 and CDR2: KGHSH and LQKENI. CDR3 length: 14 residues. V was pared by 2 bases and J by 2 bases, with 9 bases between. The CDR3 is CASSPVSEQETQYF. Written as DNA, the CDR3 is TGTGCCAGCTCACCAGTCAGTGAACAAGAGACCCAGTACTTC. The whole variable domain, filled in from reference TRBV18 and TRBJ2-5, reads NAGVMQNPRHLVRRRGQEARLRCSPMKGHSHVYWYRQLPEEGLKFMVYLQKENIIDESGMPKERFSAEFPKEGPSILRIQQVVRGDSAAYFCASSPVSEQETQYFGPGTRLLVL.

This clonotype has at least ten counts. This chain connects TRBV20-1 to TRBJ1-5; D is possibly TRBD1 (6 bases). The CDR3 contains 13 residues. V was clipped by 4 bases and J by 6 bases, with 13 bases between them. From germline, CDR1 is DFQATT and CDR2 SNEGSKA (reference sequence). The CDR3 protein is CSATLTGSQPQHF. The CDR3 DNA is TGCAGTGCTACACTTACAGGGTCTCAGCCCCAGCATTTT.

This clonotype was recorded at least ten times. The J gene is TRBJ1-1, the V gene TRBV27, with unresolved D. V was shortened by 7 bases and J by 3 bases, with 12 bases between the two germline ends. Germline assignment: CDR1 MNHEY and CDR2 SMNVEV (reference sequence). CDR3 length equals 13 residues. The CDR3, as DNA: TGTGCCAGCAAAAACCGGGTCGACACTGAAGCTTTCTTT. Translated, it gives CASKNRVDTEAFF.

This clonotype is classed as medium-sized. V usage is TRBV5-1 and J usage is TRBJ1-6, with D perhaps TRBD1 (5 bases). Trimming took 0 bases from V and 6 from J, leaving 10 bases between them. There are 15 residues in the CDR3. Germline V CDR1 and CDR2: SGHRS, YFSETQ. The CDR3 sequence is CASSLGLQVNSPLHF. The CDR3, as DNA: TGCGCCAGCAGCTTGGGCCTACAGGTTAATTCACCCCTCCACTTT.

This clonotype is classed as medium-sized. The chain couples TRBV27 to TRBJ2-4; no definite D call. This CDR3 spans 11 amino acids. CDR1 and CDR2 from the germline V gene are MNHEY and SMNVEV (reference sequence). V was trimmed by 4 bases and J by 2 bases, leaving 0 bases between them. The CDR3 loop reads CASSSKNIQYF. As DNA, the CDR3 is TGTGCCAGCAGTTCCAAAAACATTCAGTACTTC.

The sample holds a few counts of this clonotype. The chain carries TRBV27 and TRBJ1-5, with 7 bases identical to TRBD1. The V gene's germline CDR1 is MNHEY and CDR2 SMNVEV (reference sequence). Losses at the gene ends were 0 bases for V and 6 bases for J; bases not matched to a gene: 8. This CDR3 has 16 amino acids. CDR3 DNA: TGTGCCAGCAGTTTATCTCCGACAGGGACAAGTCAGCCCCAGCATTTT. This translates into CASSLSPTGTSQPQHF.

At least ten counts were recorded for this clonotype. This chain's CDR3 is CSVQWGNQPQHF. The CDR3 bases are TGCAGCGTCCAATGGGGCAATCAGCCCCAGCATTTT. This chain connects TRBV29-1 to TRBJ1-5; D remains ambiguous. The CDR3 extends over 12 amino acids. Germline CDR1 is SQVTM and CDR2 is ANQGSEA. V was pared by 6 bases and J by 2 bases, with 8 bases between.

This clonotype was detected only a few times. V usage is TRBV2 and J usage is TRBJ1-5; no firm D call. The V and J ends lost 3 bases and 4 bases respectively, with 4 bases between them. CDR1 is SNHLY, CDR2 FYNNEI, per germline. The CDR3 sequence is 12 residues long. The CDR3 here is CASSDVNQPQHF. CDR3 in DNA: TGTGCCAGCAGTGATGTTAATCAGCCCCAGCATTTT.

This clonotype was seen at least ten times. The rearrangement joins TRBV7-3 to TRBJ2-5; 9 bases fit TRBD2. The germline V gene has CDR1 SGHTA and CDR2 FQGTGA. V lost 5 bases and J lost 5; bases outside the gene matches: 6. The CDR3 sequence is 14 residues long. The CDR3 nucleotides are TGTGCCAGCAGCCACGCGGGAGGGCGGGAGACCCAGTACTTC. Protein sequence: CASSHAGGRETQYF. The full variable domain, rest sourced from reference TRBV7-3 and TRBJ2-5, is GAGVSQTPSNKVTEKGKYVELRCDPISGHTALYWYRQSLGQGPEFLIYFQGTGAADDSGLPNDRFFAVRPEGSVSTLKIQRTERGDSAVYLCASSHAGGRETQYFGPGTRLLVL.

This clonotype was seen at least ten times. The genes are TRBV9 and TRBJ2-2; D call uncertain. The CDR3 loop spans 15 amino acids. From germline, CDR1 is SGDLS and CDR2 YYNGEE. V lost 0 bases to trimming and J lost 3 bases, with 9 bases between them. In nucleotides, the CDR3 is TGTGCCAGCAGCGTAGGGGCGGTCGACACCGGGGAGCTGTTTTTT. Translating it yields CASSVGAVDTGELFF.

This clonotype was observed at least ten times. The genes are TRBV12-3 or TRBV12-4 and TRBJ2-7; D possibly corresponds to TRBD1 (7 bases). This CDR3 region has 15 residues. V was pared by 3 bases and J by 6 bases, with 18 bases between. CDR3 sequence: CASSFGTQGGTEQYF. CDR3 sequence (DNA): TGTGCCAGCAGTTTTGGGACGCAGGGGGGAACCGAGCAGTACTTC.

This clonotype has ten or more counts. V usage is TRBV29-1 and J usage is TRBJ2-6, with TRBD1 matching 10 bases. The CDR3 loop spans 15 amino acids. In germline, CDR1 is SQVTM, CDR2 ANQGSEA. With 7 bases clipped from V and 3 bases from J, the junction kept 6 bases outside the gene matches. The CDR3 spells CSAGDRGRGANVLTF. The CDR3 DNA reads as TGCAGCGCTGGGGACAGGGGACGTGGGGCCAACGTCCTGACTTTC.

The sample holds many counts of this clonotype. The gene calls are TRBV5-1 and TRBJ2-5; 7 nucleotides line up with TRBD1. Germline-derived CDR1 and CDR2 are SGHRS and YFSETQ. CDR3 length: 17 residues. The V segment lost 0 bases and the J segment 4 bases; nucleotides outside the gene matches: 12. The CDR3 is CASSLVGLQGSGETQYF. The CDR3 nucleotides read TGCGCCAGCAGCTTGGTGGGGTTACAGGGGTCGGGAGAGACCCAGTACTTC.

This clonotype was recorded many times. The V and J genes are TRBV7-2 and TRBJ2-1; TRBD2 aligns across 15 bases. V trimming: 5 bases; J trimming: 7 bases; junction bases outside the gene matches: 6. The CDR3 totals 16 residues. The germline gives CDR1 SGHTA, CDR2 FQGNSA. The CDR3 nucleotides are TGTGCCAGCAGCGCGCAGGGACTAGCGGGAGGAAATGAGCAGTTCTTC. Translation: CASSAQGLAGGNEQFF.

This clonotype appeared many times. The J gene is TRBJ2-2, the V gene TRBV2; D gene ambiguous. Germline CDR1 SNHLY, CDR2 FYNNEI. Trimming cost V 6 bases and J 9 bases, with 14 bases left between them. This CDR3 region has 13 residues. The DNA of the CDR3 is TGTGCCAGCAGCCATCCCAACCGGCGGGAGCTGTTTTTT. Amino acids: CASSHPNRRELFF.

This clonotype was found many times. This rearrangement joins TRBV20-1 to TRBJ1-2, with unresolved D. Germline CDR1 is DFQATT and CDR2 is SNEGSKA (reference sequence). The germline V and J ends were trimmed by 5 bases and 6 bases, with 13 bases remaining between them. This CDR3 is built from 12 residues. CDR3 in amino acids: CSASTPSDGYTF. The CDR3 DNA reads as TGCAGTGCTTCGACTCCCTCGGATGGCTACACCTTC.

This clonotype was seen repeatedly, ten times or more. The chain combines TRBV7-2 with TRBJ2-7, with 15 bases matching TRBD2. The CDR3 spans 16 residues. Germline lookup yields CDR1 SGHTA and CDR2 FQGNSA. J lost 4 bases, V lost 5 bases, and 6 bases had no gene match. The CDR3 sequence: CASSRGGLAGGYEQYF. CDR3 sequence (DNA): TGTGCCAGCAGCCGCGGGGGACTAGCGGGAGGTTACGAGCAGTACTTC.

This clonotype occurred a few times. The chain carries TRBV18 and TRBJ2-1, with 15 nucleotides matching TRBD2. The CDR3 sequence is 17 residues long. After removal of 3 bases from V and 7 bases from J, the junction contained 7 bases not matched to a gene. Germline V gives CDR1 KGHSH, CDR2 LQKENI. This CDR3 is CASSPGTSGGPVNEQFF. The CDR3 bases are TGTGCCAGCTCACCCGGGACTAGCGGGGGGCCGGTGAATGAGCAGTTCTTC.

V gene TRBV21-1 combines with J gene TRBJ2-7; the table's TRBD2 call for D was not verified on the DNA. TRBV21-1 is flagged as a pseudogene. The CDR3 is 16 residues long. The CDR3 loop is CASSKDPLAGPHEQYF. CDR3 nucleotides: TGTGCCAGCAGCAAAGATCCGCTAGCGGGTCCACACGAGCAGTACTTC.

This clonotype was observed at least ten times. The rearrangement joins TRBV19 to TRBJ2-3, with TRBD2 matching over 9 bases. V shed 6 bases, J shed 4 bases, and the junction held 8 bases outside the gene matches. This CDR3 is built from 15 residues. Germline CDR1 LNHDA, CDR2 SQIVND (reference sequence). CDR3 sequence (DNA): TGTGCCAGTAGATTCGGGAGCGGGGGGCCAGATACGCAGTATTTT. It translates to CASRFGSGGPDTQYF.

V is TRBV30 and J is TRBJ1-5; tentatively, D is TRBD1 (5 bases). Trimming shortened V by 0 bases and J by 3 bases, and 6 bases separated the two germline ends. In germline, CDR1 is GTSNPN, CDR2 SVGIG (reference sequence). The CDR3 runs 13 residues. The CDR3 region has the DNA TGTGCCTGGAGTGTAGGACACAATCAGCCCCAGCATTTT. The encoded protein is CAWSVGHNQPQHF.

This clonotype was found many times. The chain links TRBV5-1 to TRBJ2-5; the match to TRBD2 covers 8 bases. Germline trimming cut 2 bases from V and 1 base from J; bases unmatched to any gene: 1. Germline CDR1 reads SGHRS; CDR2 reads YFSETQ. This CDR3 spans 14 amino acids. CDR3 coding DNA: TGCGCCAGCAGCTTAGCGGGGGCCCAAGAGACCCAGTACTTC. It is translated as CASSLAGAQETQYF.

This clonotype was seen at least ten times. This chain links TRBV11-2 with TRBJ2-1, with D perhaps TRBD1 or TRBD2 (6 bases each). This CDR3 has 14 amino acids. Germline CDR1 SGHAT, CDR2 FQNNGV. The V end was cut by 4 bases, the J end by 4 bases, with 11 bases between. Here the CDR3 DNA reads TGTGCCAGCAGCTCTCAGGGGACTTACAATGAGCAGTTCTTC. Translating gives CASSSQGTYNEQFF.

This clonotype has ten or more counts. This chain connects TRBV2 to TRBJ1-4; TRBD1 aligns across 9 bases. V lost 6 bases and J lost 8; bases outside the gene matches: 7. Germline values: CDR1 SNHLY, CDR2 FYNNEI. The CDR3 sequence is 14 residues long. The CDR3 loop is CASRGTGSEEKLFF. The DNA for the CDR3 is TGTGCCAGCAGGGGGACAGGGAGTGAGGAAAAACTGTTTTTT.

The rearrangement uses TRBV20-1 and TRBJ2-1; either TRBD1 or TRBD2 may supply D (5 bases each). The length of the CDR3 is 15 residues. The V end lost 3 bases, the J end lost 5 bases, and 17 bases lay between the germline ends. CDR1 is DFQATT and CDR2 is SNEGSKA in the germline V gene (reference sequence). The CDR3 sequence: CSARPGAGPNNEQFF. The CDR3 coding sequence is TGCAGTGCTAGGCCCGGGGCAGGTCCTAACAATGAGCAGTTCTTC.